Sequencing of this T cell receptor (beta chain) was carried out in a study of CD8 T cells in ankylosing spondylitis. General observations from the study: Disease-linked clones reportedly concentrated significantly in matched ankylosing spondylitis synovial fluid. Earlier authors reported some of these motif variants in reactive arthritis synovial fluid and blood.

This clonotype was counted at least ten times. Its specificity is not known. CDR3 length equals 16 residues. Trimming removed 0 bases from V and 4 bases from J; junction bases left unmatched: 9. Germline V gene sequence: CDR1 DFQATT, CDR2 SNEGSKA (reference sequence). The authors made TCR beta libraries by quantitative 5'-RACE with molecular barcodes. TCRdb processed the 5' RACE reads anew with MiXCR; each CDR3 protein has one entry. The table shows approximately 88,000 distinct CDR3 sequences, with 7.5% to 9% occurring only once. This chain joins TRBV20-1 and TRBJ2-3; TRBD2 agrees at 8 bases. The sequence derives from a male donor with ankylosing spondylitis or in good health (not recorded which). The sequencing input was blood, either unsorted or a sorted T cell fraction (not recorded which). CDR3: CSARDKRGPHADTQYF. DNA of the CDR3: TGCAGTGCTAGAGACAAGCGGGGGCCGCACGCAGATACGCAGTATTTT.